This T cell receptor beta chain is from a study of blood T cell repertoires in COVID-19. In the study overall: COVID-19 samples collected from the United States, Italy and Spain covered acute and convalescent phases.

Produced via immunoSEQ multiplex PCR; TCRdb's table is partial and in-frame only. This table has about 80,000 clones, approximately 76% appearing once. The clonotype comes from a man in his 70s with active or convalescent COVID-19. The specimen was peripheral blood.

As DNA, the CDR3 is TGTGCCAGCAGGGGGTGGGGAGGACATCAGCCCCAGCATTTT. It translates to CASRGWGGHQPQHF. This sequence joins TRBV28 and TRBJ1-5; no clear D. Germline loops: CDR1 MDHEN, CDR2 SYDVKM. The V and J ends lost 6 bases and 5 bases respectively, with 14 bases between them. This CDR3 has 14 residues.